The source of this T cell receptor beta chain is a study of T-cell reconstitution after alpha-beta-depleted transplantation in children. There are 16 residues in the CDR3. Germline CDR1 KGHSH, CDR2 LQKENI. Trimming cost V 8 bases and J 2 bases; bases outside gene matches: 12. Unique molecular identifiers were built into the TCRbeta library. TCRdb recomputed calls from the PCR reads with MiXCR, one row per CDR3 protein. The sample shows about 500,000 distinct CDR3 sequences, less than 35% of them seen only once. This clonotype has only a few counts. The source material was PBMCs from the stem cell graft donor, sampled from the stem cell graft. The TCR comes from a human donor who donated a stem cell graft to a child with aplastic anemia. V is TRBV18 and J is TRBJ2-5, with TRBD1 matching over 9 bases. CDR3 in amino acids: CASTPTGQGNQETQYF. In DNA form, the CDR3 reads TGTGCCAGCACTCCCACGGGACAGGGAAATCAAGAGACCCAGTACTTC.